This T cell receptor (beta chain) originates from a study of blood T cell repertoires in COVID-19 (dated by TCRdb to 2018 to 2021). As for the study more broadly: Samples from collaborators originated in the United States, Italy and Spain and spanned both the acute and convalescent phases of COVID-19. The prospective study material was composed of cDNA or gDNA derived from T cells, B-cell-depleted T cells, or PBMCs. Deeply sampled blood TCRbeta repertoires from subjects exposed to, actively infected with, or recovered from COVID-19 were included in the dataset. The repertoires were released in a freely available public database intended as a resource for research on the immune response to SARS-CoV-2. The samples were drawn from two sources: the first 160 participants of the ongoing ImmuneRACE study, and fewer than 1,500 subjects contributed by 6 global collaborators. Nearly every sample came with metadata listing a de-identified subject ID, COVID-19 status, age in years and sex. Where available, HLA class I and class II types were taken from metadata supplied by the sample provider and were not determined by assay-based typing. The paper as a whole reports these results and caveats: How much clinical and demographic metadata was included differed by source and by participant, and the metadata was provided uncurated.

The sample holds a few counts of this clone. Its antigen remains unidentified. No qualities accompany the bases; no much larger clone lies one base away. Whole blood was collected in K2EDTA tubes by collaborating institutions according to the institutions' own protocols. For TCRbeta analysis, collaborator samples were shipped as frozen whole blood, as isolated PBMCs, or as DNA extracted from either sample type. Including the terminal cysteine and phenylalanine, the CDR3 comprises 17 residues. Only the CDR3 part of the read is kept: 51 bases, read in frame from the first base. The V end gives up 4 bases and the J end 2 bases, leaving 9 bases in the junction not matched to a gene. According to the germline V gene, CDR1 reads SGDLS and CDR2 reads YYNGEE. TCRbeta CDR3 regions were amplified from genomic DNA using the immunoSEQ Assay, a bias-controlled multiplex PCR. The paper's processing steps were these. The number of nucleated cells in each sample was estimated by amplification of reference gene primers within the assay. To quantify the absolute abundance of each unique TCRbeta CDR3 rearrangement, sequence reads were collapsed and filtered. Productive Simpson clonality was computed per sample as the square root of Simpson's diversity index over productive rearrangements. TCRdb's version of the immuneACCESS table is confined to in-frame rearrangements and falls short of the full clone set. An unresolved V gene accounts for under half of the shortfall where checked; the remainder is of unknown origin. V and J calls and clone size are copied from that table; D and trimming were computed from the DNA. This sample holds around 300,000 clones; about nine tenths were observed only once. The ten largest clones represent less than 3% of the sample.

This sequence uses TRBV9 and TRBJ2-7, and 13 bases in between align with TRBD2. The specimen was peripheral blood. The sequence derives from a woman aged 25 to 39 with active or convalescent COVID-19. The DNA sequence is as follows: TGTGCCAGCAGCCGGGGGACTAGCGGGGCGAAGACCTACGAGCAGTACTTC. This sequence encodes CASSRGTSGAKTYEQYF.